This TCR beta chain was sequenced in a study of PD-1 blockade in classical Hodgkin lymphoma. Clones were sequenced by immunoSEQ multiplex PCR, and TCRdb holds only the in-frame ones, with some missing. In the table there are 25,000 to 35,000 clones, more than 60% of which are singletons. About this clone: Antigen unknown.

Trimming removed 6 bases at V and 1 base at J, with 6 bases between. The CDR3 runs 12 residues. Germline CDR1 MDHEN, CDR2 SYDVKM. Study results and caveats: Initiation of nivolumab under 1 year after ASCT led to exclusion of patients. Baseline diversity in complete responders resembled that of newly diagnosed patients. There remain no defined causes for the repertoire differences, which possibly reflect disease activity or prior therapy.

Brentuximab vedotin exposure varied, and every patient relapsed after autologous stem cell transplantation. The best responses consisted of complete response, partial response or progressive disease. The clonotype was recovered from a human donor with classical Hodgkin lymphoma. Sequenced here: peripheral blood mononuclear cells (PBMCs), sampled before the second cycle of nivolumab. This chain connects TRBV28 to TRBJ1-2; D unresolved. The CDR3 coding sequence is TGTGCCAGCAGGATATTTAACTATGGCTACACCTTC. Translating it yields CASRIFNYGYTF.